This is a list of T cell receptor beta chains from one sample in a study of blood T cell repertoires in COVID-19. Sequenced by immunoSEQ multiplex PCR; TCRdb stores in-frame clones only, minus some. The sample records 75,000 to 95,000 clones, 90% being singletons. The sample was peripheral blood. The receptors were sampled from a man in his sixties with acute or convalescent COVID-19. Both conserved end residues are part of each CDR3. The D gene is left open where the match is weak. Where a row states a size, it is once, few, many or the class of an expanded clone; other rows omit it.

TRBJ2-1,TRBD2,TRBV27,.,CASTQSTSGTYNEQFF,TGTGCCAGCACCCAATCCACTAGCGGGACTTACAATGAGCAGTTCTTC
TRBJ2-7,TRBD2,TRBV14,.,CASSQGLAHSYEQYF,TGTGCCAGCAGCCAGGGACTAGCGCACTCCTACGAGCAGTACTTC
TRBJ2-6,.,TRBV7-2,.,CASSLDGSGANVLTF,TGTGCCAGCAGCTTAGACGGCTCTGGGGCCAACGTCCTGACTTTC
TRBJ2-2,.,TRBV2,.,CASRITGTGELFF,TGTGCCAGCAGAATAACAGGGACCGGGGAGCTGTTTTTT
TRBJ1-4,.,TRBV4-2,.,CASSQDPGTEHEKLFF,TGTGCCAGCAGCCAAGATCCCGGGACTGAGCATGAAAAACTGTTTTTT
TRBJ2-3,.,TRBV6-1,.,CASSEASPTDTQYF,TGTGCCAGCAGTGAAGCTAGCCCCACAGATACGCAGTATTTT
TRBJ2-1,TRBD1,TRBV7-3,.,CASSPRGRNNEQFF,TGTGCCAGCAGTCCCAGGGGGCGGAATAATGAGCAGTTCTTC
TRBJ2-3,TRBD2,TRBV5-4,.,CASSLTSGSTDTQYF,TGTGCCAGCAGCTTAACTAGCGGGAGCACAGATACGCAGTATTTT
TRBJ2-5,.,TRBV21-1,.,CASSKGGPQETQYF,TGTGCCAGCAGCAAAGGGGGGCCCCAAGAGACCCAGTACTTC
TRBJ1-5,.,TRBV28,.,CASSLQELNQPQHF,TGTGCCAGCAGTCTACAGGAACTCAATCAGCCCCAGCATTTT
TRBJ1-2,.,TRBV9,.,CASSVGSGGYGYTF,TGTGCCAGCAGCGTAGGGTCCGGAGGGTATGGCTACACCTTC
TRBJ1-1,.,TRBV6-6,.,CASIKGDLNTEAFF,TGTGCCAGCATAAAAGGAGACCTGAACACTGAAGCTTTCTTT
TRBJ1-1,.,TRBV30,.,CAISTGTLNTEAFF,TGTGCCATCTCAACCGGGACACTGAACACTGAAGCTTTCTTT
TRBJ1-5,.,TRBV7-8,.,CASSFFGAGQPQHF,TGTGCCAGCAGCTTTTTTGGGGCGGGACAGCCCCAGCATTTT
TRBJ1-5,.,TRBV19,.,CASSPTLEGPQHF,TGTGCCAGTAGTCCGACACTAGAAGGGCCCCAGCATTTT
TRBJ2-7,.,TRBV11-2,.,CASSFGDGGYEQYF,TGTGCCAGCAGCTTTGGAGACGGAGGCTACGAGCAGTACTTC
TRBJ2-7,TRBD2,TRBV3-1/TRBV3-2,.,CASSQDTRGGYEQYF,TGTGCCAGCAGCCAAGATACTAGGGGAGGGTACGAGCAGTACTTC
TRBJ1-5,TRBD1,TRBV5-5,.,CASSFWTGADSPNQPQHF,TGTGCCAGCAGCTTTTGGACAGGGGCCGACAGCCCAAATCAGCCCCAGCATTTT
TRBJ2-7,TRBD1,TRBV28,.,CASSTGVPEQYF,TGTGCCAGCAGTACAGGGGTTCCGGAGCAGTACTTC
TRBJ2-7,.,TRBV6-6,few,CASTIQGYEQYF,TGTGCCAGCACCATCCAGGGGTACGAGCAGTACTTC
TRBJ1-6,.,TRBV15,.,CATSRGSPPLHF,TGTGCCACCAGCAGAGGTTCTCCACCCCTCCACTTT
TRBJ2-5,TRBD1,TRBV19,.,CASRTGGTPQETQYF,TGTGCCAGCAGGACAGGGGGCACCCCCCAAGAGACCCAGTACTTC
TRBJ1-2,.,TRBV7-9,few,CASSYGTPSTRVYGYTF,TGTGCCAGCAGCTATGGGACACCGAGCACGCGAGTCTATGGCTACACCTTC
TRBJ2-2,TRBD1,TRBV7-9,.,CASSHQGVWGTGELFF,TGTGCCAGCAGCCATCAGGGGGTTTGGGGCACCGGGGAGCTGTTTTTT
TRBJ2-1,TRBD2,TRBV5-1,.,CASSLDSGLAGDEQFF,TGCGCCAGCAGCTTGGACTCGGGACTAGCGGGCGATGAGCAGTTCTTC
TRBJ2-1,.,TRBV19,.,CASSIQEGLYNEQFF,TGTGCCAGTAGTATCCAAGAGGGCCTCTACAATGAGCAGTTCTTC
TRBJ1-2,TRBD1,TRBV5-6,.,CASSLGQGSFGYTF,TGTGCCAGCAGCTTGGGACAGGGGAGCTTTGGCTACACCTTC
TRBJ2-5,.,TRBV13,.,CASSSSGVTPDAETQYF,TGTGCCAGCAGCTCCTCCGGGGTCACCCCAGATGCCGAGACCCAGTACTTC
TRBJ2-7,.,TRBV20-1,.,CSAALAHEQYF,TGCAGTGCTGCTTTAGCGCACGAGCAGTACTTC
TRBJ2-1,.,TRBV28,.,CASSAPTGTNSYNEQFF,TGTGCCAGCAGTGCGCCTACAGGGACTAATAGCTACAATGAGCAGTTCTTC
TRBJ1-3,TRBD1,TRBV13,once,CASSQGAHGNTIYF,TGTGCCAGCAGCCAGGGGGCGCACGGAAACACCATATATTTT
TRBJ1-2,TRBD1,TRBV27,.,CASSLGTGGANGYTF,TGTGCCAGCAGTCTTGGGACAGGGGGCGCAAATGGCTACACCTTC
TRBJ2-1,TRBD2,TRBV7-9,.,CASRWTSGEYNEQFF,TGTGCCAGCAGATGGACTAGCGGGGAATACAATGAGCAGTTCTTC
TRBJ2-7,.,TRBV12-3/TRBV12-4,.,CASSFGPYEQYF,TGTGCCAGCAGTTTTGGCCCCTACGAGCAGTACTTC
TRBJ2-2,.,TRBV9,.,CASSGLATNTGELFF,TGTGCCAGCAGCGGGCTAGCGACTAACACCGGGGAGCTGTTTTTT
TRBJ2-7,.,TRBV11-3,.,CASSSQAYEQYF,TGTGCCAGCAGCTCCCAGGCATACGAGCAGTACTTC
TRBJ2-7,TRBD1,TRBV7-2,once,CASSLAARYRDRDYEQYF,TGTGCCAGCAGCTTAGCAGCCAGATACCGGGACAGGGACTACGAGCAGTACTTC
TRBJ1-1,.,TRBV6-5,.,CASNPGAANTEAFF,TGTGCCAGCAACCCAGGGGCAGCGAACACTGAAGCTTTCTTT
TRBJ2-3,TRBD1,TRBV11-3,.,CAVGTGVTRDTQYF,TGTGCCGTCGGGACAGGGGTAACCCGAGATACGCAGTATTTT
TRBJ2-4,TRBD1,TRBV5-8,.,CASSLGDSKNIQYF,TGTGCCAGCAGCTTGGGGGACAGTAAAAACATTCAGTACTTC
TRBJ2-5,.,TRBV6-6,.,CASSYHDRGQETQYF,TGTGCCAGCAGTTACCACGACCGGGGCCAAGAGACCCAGTACTTC
TRBJ2-7,TRBD1,TRBV7-9,.,CASSLAPTGGGYEQYF,TGTGCCAGCAGCTTAGCGCCGACAGGGGGTGGGTACGAGCAGTACTTC
TRBJ1-1,TRBD1,TRBV6-6,.,CATSRDRVTEAFF,TGTGCCACCTCTCGGGACAGGGTCACTGAAGCTTTCTTT
TRBJ2-7,TRBD1,TRBV6-6,.,CASSSDRGGEQYF,TGTGCCAGCAGTTCAGACAGGGGGGGCGAGCAGTACTTC
TRBJ2-3,TRBD1,TRBV7-3,.,CASSTAGTGWDTQYF,TGTGCCAGCAGCACAGCCGGGACAGGGTGGGATACGCAGTATTTT
TRBJ2-7,.,TRBV9,.,CASSVGAGKSYEQYF,TGTGCCAGCAGCGTAGGTGCAGGGAAATCCTACGAGCAGTACTTC
TRBJ2-1,.,TRBV9,.,CASSPSQIAYNEQFF,TGTGCCAGCAGCCCGTCCCAGATCGCATACAATGAGCAGTTCTTC
TRBJ2-2,.,TRBV27,.,CASSPPGYGSGSSTGELFF,TGTGCCAGCAGTCCCCCCGGGTACGGGAGTGGGAGTAGCACCGGGGAGCTGTTTTTT
TRBJ1-2,.,TRBV2,once,CASSENSYGYTF,TGTGCCAGCAGTGAAAATAGCTATGGTTACACCTTC
TRBJ1-5,.,TRBV21-1,.,CASSKVAAGRAQHF,TGTGCCAGCAGCAAAGTAGCAGCCGGAAGAGCCCAGCATTTT
TRBJ2-5,TRBD1,TRBV11-1,.,CASSPWTGQETQYF,TGTGCCAGCAGCCCGTGGACAGGCCAAGAGACCCAGTACTTC
TRBJ2-3,TRBD2,TRBV27,.,CASSLSLAGGIDTQYF,TGTGCCAGCAGTCTCTCTCTAGCGGGAGGGATAGATACGCAGTATTTT
TRBJ2-1,TRBD2,TRBV5-1,.,CASSFSAGGAQFF,TGCGCCAGCAGCTTTTCAGCGGGAGGGGCGCAGTTCTTC
TRBJ2-3,TRBD1,TRBV18,.,CASSPPFYRGRPDTQYF,TGTGCCAGCTCACCTCCATTCTACAGGGGGCGCCCAGATACGCAGTATTTT